Reported below is one TCR beta chain. The record originates from a study of blood T cells in healthy people across ages. The use of a sample-barcoded 5' primer and a J-beta primer mix characterized a second PCR of roughly 6 to 11 cycles. Each sample yielded at least 2.5 million CDR3-containing paired-end reads. TCRdb analysed the 5' RACE reads with MiXCR anew, one entry per CDR3 protein. The top ten hold over 10% of the sample, which has about 900,000 distinct CDR3 sequences, under 50% seen once. Donors were systemically healthy Caucasian individuals from Russia aged roughly 6 to 100 years. This sequence originates from a man aged 25-40 years in good health. The source material was blood.

The CDR3 reads CASSQTYVSGTEAFF. The DNA of the CDR3 is TGTGCCAGCAGCCAAACCTATGTCAGCGGTACTGAAGCTTTCTTT. The V call is TRBV3-1, the J call TRBJ1-1; D uncertain. CDR1 and CDR2 from the germline V gene are LGHDT and YNNKEL (reference sequence). This CDR3 is built from 15 residues. With 2 bases removed from V and 5 bases from J, the gap between germline ends came to 15 bases.